This is a list of T cell receptor beta chains from one sample in a study of beta chain features in type 1 diabetes. Assay: immunoSEQ multiplex PCR; the TCRdb copy retains only in-frame clones and omits some. Found here are approximately 300,000 clones, 9.5% to 11% of them singletons; the top ten hold 0.015%. What was sequenced was naive CD4+ T cells from blood. These receptors all stem from a woman aged 25 to 39 in good health. Each CDR3 is given with its conserved first and last residue. A D gene is named only where the DNA matches it firmly. Clone size is shown for a subset of rows, as once, few, many or a class of expanded clone.

cdr3_aa cdr3_nt j_call d_call clone_size v_call
CASSFGLAGGAQFF TGTGCCAGCAGCTTCGGACTAGCGGGAGGGGCGCAGTTCTTC TRBJ2-1 TRBD2 few TRBV5-6
CASSPRTSVIYEQYF TGTGCCAGTAGTCCCAGGACTAGCGTAATCTACGAGCAGTACTTC TRBJ2-7 TRBD2 . TRBV19
CASPYRDRGTIQYF TGCGCCAGCCCATACAGGGACAGGGGGACCATTCAGTACTTC TRBJ2-4 TRBD1 . TRBV5-1
CASSNRRETQYF TGTGCCAGTAGTAACCGGAGGGAGACCCAGTACTTC TRBJ2-5 . few TRBV19
CASTAPRGSQFF TGTGCCAGCACAGCGCCCCGGGGGTCGCAGTTCTTC TRBJ2-1 . few TRBV5-6
CASSRTGDNYGYTF TGTGCCAGCTCAAGGACAGGGGATAACTATGGCTACACCTTC TRBJ1-2 TRBD1 . TRBV18
CAISGAGLDTQYF TGTGCCATCAGTGGGGCGGGACTGGATACGCAGTATTTT TRBJ2-3 . few TRBV10-3
CASSGRETAYNEQFF TGTGCCAGCAGCGGGCGGGAGACAGCCTACAATGAGCAGTTCTTC TRBJ2-1 TRBD2 . TRBV7-6
CASSLRLAGHNEQFF TGTGCCAGCAGCTTAAGACTAGCGGGGCACAATGAGCAGTTCTTC TRBJ2-1 TRBD2 . TRBV7-3
CSVFAEAAGIYEQFF TGCAGCGTTTTCGCTGAGGCAGCGGGAATTTATGAGCAGTTCTTC TRBJ2-1 TRBD2 few TRBV29-1
CASSAPWGGKSQETQYF TGTGCCAGCAGCGCCCCCTGGGGCGGGAAGAGTCAAGAGACCCAGTACTTC TRBJ2-5 . few TRBV7-2
CASSSPAAEGGYEQYF TGCGCCAGCAGCTCGCCCGCGGCCGAGGGAGGATACGAGCAGTACTTC TRBJ2-7 . . TRBV5-1
CASSLGPGQGQETQYF TGTGCCAGCAGCTTAGGTCCGGGACAGGGTCAAGAGACCCAGTACTTC TRBJ2-5 TRBD1 . TRBV7-2
CASSLAGWATVRETQYF TGTGCCAGCAGCCTGGCAGGGTGGGCGACCGTGCGCGAGACCCAGTACTTC TRBJ2-5 . few TRBV5-6
CASSLGQGLAGELFF TGCGCCAGCAGCTTGGGACAGGGACTGGCCGGGGAGCTGTTTTTT TRBJ2-2 . few TRBV5-1
CASIDTGQGDEQYF TGTGCCAGCATTGATACGGGACAGGGAGACGAGCAGTACTTC TRBJ2-7 TRBD1 . TRBV6-5
CASSLARTGGMETQYF TGCGCCAGCAGCTTGGCCCGGACAGGGGGTATGGAGACCCAGTACTTC TRBJ2-5 TRBD1 few TRBV5-1
CASSLTGPSDTQYF TGTGCCAGCAGCTTAACAGGCCCCTCAGATACGCAGTATTTT TRBJ2-3 . . TRBV7-9
CASSLTGNSGRDNEQFF TGTGCCAGCAGCTTAACGGGAAATAGCGGGAGGGACAATGAGCAGTTCTTC TRBJ2-1 TRBD2 few TRBV7-3
CSVTSGSAGEQYF TGCAGCGTTACCAGCGGGAGTGCCGGAGAGCAGTACTTC TRBJ2-7 TRBD2 . TRBV29-1
CASSYSTLGGRETQYF TGTGCCAGCAGTTACTCGACGCTAGGCGGGAGAGAGACCCAGTACTTC TRBJ2-5 TRBD2 few TRBV6-5
CASSLQGARNQPQHF TGTGCCAGCAGTCTACAGGGGGCGCGGAATCAGCCCCAGCATTTT TRBJ1-5 TRBD1 . TRBV2
CASRPSGGGDTQYF TGTGCCAGCCGCCCTAGCGGAGGCGGAGATACGCAGTATTTT TRBJ2-3 TRBD2 . TRBV27
CASSPRASGINEQFF TGTGCTAGCAGCCCTCGAGCTAGCGGGATCAATGAGCAGTTCTTC TRBJ2-1 TRBD2 few TRBV7-7
CASSQDFQAGAGPETQYF TGTGCCAGCAGCCAAGATTTTCAAGCCGGTGCGGGGCCGGAGACCCAGTACTTC TRBJ2-5 . . TRBV4-2
CASSDLSGGGPTDTQYF TGCGCCAGCAGCGATCTTAGCGGAGGAGGGCCCACAGATACGCAGTATTTT TRBJ2-3 . few TRBV5-1
CASSEWGTGNTEAFF TGTGCCAGCAGTGAATGGGGAACAGGGAACACTGAAGCTTTCTTT TRBJ1-1 . few TRBV25-1
CASSPRQQNTEAFF TGTGCCAGCTCACCACGACAGCAGAACACTGAAGCTTTCTTT TRBJ1-1 . few TRBV18
CAWRQEQIYGYTF TGTGCCTGGCGACAGGAGCAAATCTATGGCTACACCTTC TRBJ1-2 . . TRBV30
CASSPELAGGGHEQYF TGCGCCAGCAGCCCCGAACTAGCGGGAGGCGGCCACGAGCAGTACTTC TRBJ2-7 TRBD2 . TRBV4-1
CASSPQQGNEKLFF TGTGCCAGCTCACCGCAGCAGGGAAATGAAAAACTGTTTTTT TRBJ1-4 . few TRBV18
CSVRNLAASSEQYF TGCAGCGTCCGGAATCTAGCGGCCTCAAGTGAGCAGTACTTC TRBJ2-7 TRBD2 few TRBV29-1
CASSQGGTGKETQYF TGTGCCAGCAGCCAAGGGGGGACAGGCAAAGAGACCCAGTACTTC TRBJ2-5 TRBD1 few TRBV14